A selection of T cell receptor beta chains follows, all from one sample in a study of OX40 agonist ivuxolimab in advanced cancers. Libraries were prepared by immunoSEQ multiplex PCR; TCRdb keeps only in-frame clonotypes and omits some of them. The sample shows about 40,000 clones, 80% to 90% of them seen only once. The source was CD4+ or CD8+ T cells sorted from blood, collected in a trial of the OX40 agonist ivuxolimab. The source of these receptors is an adult with an advanced solid tumor such as melanoma, head and neck, liver or kidney cancer. Both conserved end residues are part of each CDR3. Fields, in order: V gene, CDR3 protein.

TRBV12-5 | CASGLGYEQYF
TRBV4-1 | CASSEYRDREQYF
TRBV5-8 | CASSSSSRQVTDTQYF
TRBV6-1 | CASSEQGSLNYGYTF
TRBV19 | CASRTTSGNNNEQFF
TRBV28 | CASSYPKRGSLLEQYF
TRBV6-6 | CASSFHRVNTEAFF
TRBV30 | CAWSRGNEQFF
TRBV7-6 | CASSSEGAASPLHF
TRBV27 | CASSLFSRNEQFF
TRBV27 | CASSLVGGPGQPQHF
TRBV5-1 | CASSPGLAGGPINNEQFF
TRBV27 | CASSFMGPAYEQYF
TRBV5-6 | CASSRTVSALHF
TRBV4-2 | CASSQDQGTGSDGYTF
TRBV11-3 | CASSEGPYNEQFF
TRBV19 | CASSRAPDTQYF
TRBV15 | CATSIGPGTRNTGELFF
TRBV4-3 | CASTQAVAGGGIQYF
TRBV6-4 | CASTNTGKNTEAFF
TRBV4-2 | CASSQAQGDTLSAGEQYF
TRBV7-8 | CASSLEGLGTEAFF
TRBV7-3 | CASSRRDGETQYF
TRBV7-9 | CASREEQGASTEAFF
TRBV27 | CASSLVGGQGYGSTDTQYF
TRBV11-2 | CASTSWTGRYEQYF
TRBV19 | CASSINQETQYF
TRBV30 | CAWRTPYEQYF
TRBV10-2 | CASSESNGVTEAFF
TRBV27 | CASTWIGNTGELFF
TRBV11-2 | CASSSGPPGGYTF
TRBV7-3 | CASSFGGSTYNEQFF
TRBV16 | CASSQSAANSPLHF
TRBV11-3 | CASSFPGPGNYEQYF
TRBV29-1 | CSVPTSENYNEQFF